The clone carrying this T cell receptor beta chain has only a few counts. Its antigen is not known. These data originate in a study of T cell repertoires in cytomegalovirus infection. On the study more broadly: Public TCR beta signatures indicated both CMV infection and matching HLA type.

TCRdb independently ran MiXCR on the reads; one entry per CDR3 protein. This sample has about 700,000 distinct CDR3 sequences, with 30% to 40% found just once. Study-wide findings and caveats: The response measured ex vivo was dominated by TCR beta clonotypes (HLA-C-restricted and CMV-specific).

The TCR was taken from a human donor in good health (CMV status not recorded). Some clones in this sample may be carry-over from other donors' samples. This specimen was cultured PBMCs, taken from culture after CMV antigen stimulation.

The CDR3 coding sequence is TGTGCCAGCAGCTTAGATCCGCTGGGCTCTGGAAACACCATATATTTT. It translates to CASSLDPLGSGNTIYF. The chain links TRBV11-2 to TRBJ1-3; D is uncertain. The CDR3 loop spans 16 amino acids. Trimming left V 0 bases short and J 0 bases short, with 9 bases between. CDR1 SGHAT and CDR2 FQNNGV come from the germline V gene.